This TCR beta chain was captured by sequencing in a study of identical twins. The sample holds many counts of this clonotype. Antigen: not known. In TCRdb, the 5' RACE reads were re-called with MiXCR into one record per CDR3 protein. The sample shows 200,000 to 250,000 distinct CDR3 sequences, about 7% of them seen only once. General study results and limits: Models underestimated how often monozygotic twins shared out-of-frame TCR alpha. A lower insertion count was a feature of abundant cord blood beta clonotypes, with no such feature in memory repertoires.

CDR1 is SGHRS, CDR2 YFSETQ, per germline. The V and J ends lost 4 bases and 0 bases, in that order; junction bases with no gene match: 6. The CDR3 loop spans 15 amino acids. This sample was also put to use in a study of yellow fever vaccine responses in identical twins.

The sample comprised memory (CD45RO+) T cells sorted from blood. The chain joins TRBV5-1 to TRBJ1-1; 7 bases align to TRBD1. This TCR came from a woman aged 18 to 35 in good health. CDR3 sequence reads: CASSGQTGMNTEAFF. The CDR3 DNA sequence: TGCGCCAGCAGCGGACAGACAGGGATGAACACTGAAGCTTTCTTT.